The source of this T cell receptor beta chain is a study of T cell repertoires in cytomegalovirus infection. Study background: It can be stated that public TCR beta signatures indicated CMV infection as well as a matching HLA type. Study-wide results and caveats: HLA-C-restricted CMV-specific TCR beta clonotypes were dominant in the ex vivo response. Using cumulative public TCR beta family frequency, the authors identified those who carried CMV together with the relevant HLA.

This clonotype came up a few times. Its antigen is unknown. V lost 10 bases, J lost 1 base, and 2 bases stayed unmatched. The CDR3 spans 14 residues. Germline V gene data show CDR1 as LNHDA and CDR2 as SQIVND (reference sequence). TCRdb processed the reads anew with MiXCR; each CDR3 protein has one entry. The table includes under 200,000 distinct CDR3 sequences, 28% detected once. J is TRBJ2-3 and V is TRBV19; TRBD2 aligns across 13 bases. Source material: PBMCs. The origin of this receptor is a human donor in good health (CMV status not recorded). Some clones in this sample may be carry-over from other donors' samples. Here the CDR3 DNA reads TGTGCCACCGGGACTAGCGGGGGCACAGATACGCAGTATTTT. This codes for CATGTSGGTDTQYF. The full variable domain, completed using reference TRBV19 and TRBJ2-3, is DGGITQSPKYLFRKEGQNVTLSCEQNLNHDAMYWYRQDPGQGLRLIYYSQIVNDFQKGDIAEGYSVSREKKESFPLTVTSAQKNPTAFYLCATGTSGGTDTQYFGPGTRLTVL.